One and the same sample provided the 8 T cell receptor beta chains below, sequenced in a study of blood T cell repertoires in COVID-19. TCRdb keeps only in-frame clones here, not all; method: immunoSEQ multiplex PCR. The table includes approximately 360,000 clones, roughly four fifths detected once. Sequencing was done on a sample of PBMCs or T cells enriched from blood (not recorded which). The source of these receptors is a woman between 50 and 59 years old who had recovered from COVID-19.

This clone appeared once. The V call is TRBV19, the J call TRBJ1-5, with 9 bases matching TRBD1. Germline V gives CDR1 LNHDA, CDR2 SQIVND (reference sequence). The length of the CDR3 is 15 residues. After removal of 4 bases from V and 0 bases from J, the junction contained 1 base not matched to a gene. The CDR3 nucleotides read TGTGCCAGTAGTACGACAGGGGGTAGCAATCAGCCCCAGCATTTT. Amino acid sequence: CASSTTGGSNQPQHF.

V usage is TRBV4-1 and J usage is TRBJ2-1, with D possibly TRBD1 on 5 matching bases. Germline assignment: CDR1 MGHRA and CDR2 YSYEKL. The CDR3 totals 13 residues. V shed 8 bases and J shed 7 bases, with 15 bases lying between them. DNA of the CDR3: TGCGCCAGCGTGGGGCTATCTCTGAATGAGCAGTTCTTC. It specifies CASVGLSLNEQFF.

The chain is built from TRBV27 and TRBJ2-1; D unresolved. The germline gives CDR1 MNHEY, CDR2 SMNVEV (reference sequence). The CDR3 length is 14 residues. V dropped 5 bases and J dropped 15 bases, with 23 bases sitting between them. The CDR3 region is CASSPPGPTSQWFF. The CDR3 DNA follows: TGTGCCAGCAGTCCCCCCGGTCCCACGAGCCAATGGTTCTTC.

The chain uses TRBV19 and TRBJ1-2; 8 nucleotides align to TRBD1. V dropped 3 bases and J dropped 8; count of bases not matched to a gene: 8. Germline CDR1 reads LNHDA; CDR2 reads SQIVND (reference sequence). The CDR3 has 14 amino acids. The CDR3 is CASSISGGAWGYTF. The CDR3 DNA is TGTGCCAGTAGTATCTCAGGGGGCGCTTGGGGCTACACCTTC.

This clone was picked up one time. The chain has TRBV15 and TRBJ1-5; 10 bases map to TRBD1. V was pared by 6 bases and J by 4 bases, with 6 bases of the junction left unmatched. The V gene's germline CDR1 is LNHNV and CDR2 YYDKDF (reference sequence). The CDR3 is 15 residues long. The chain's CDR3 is CATRDDRGPNQPQHF. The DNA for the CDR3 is TGTGCCACCAGGGACGACAGGGGGCCGAATCAGCCCCAGCATTTT.

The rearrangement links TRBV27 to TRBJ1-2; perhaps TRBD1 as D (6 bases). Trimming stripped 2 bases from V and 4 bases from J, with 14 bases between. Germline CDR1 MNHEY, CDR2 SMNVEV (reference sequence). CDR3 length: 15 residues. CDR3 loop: CASSLTQGGGYGYTF. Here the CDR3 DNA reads TGTGCCAGCAGTTTAACACAGGGTGGGGGCTATGGCTACACCTTC.

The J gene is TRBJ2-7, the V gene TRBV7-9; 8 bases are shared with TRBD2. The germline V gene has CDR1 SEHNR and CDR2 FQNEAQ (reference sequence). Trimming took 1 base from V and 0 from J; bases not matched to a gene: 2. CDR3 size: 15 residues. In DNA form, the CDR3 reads TGTGCCAGCAGCTTAGGCGGGGGGAGCTCCTACGAGCAGTACTTC. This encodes CASSLGGGSSYEQYF.

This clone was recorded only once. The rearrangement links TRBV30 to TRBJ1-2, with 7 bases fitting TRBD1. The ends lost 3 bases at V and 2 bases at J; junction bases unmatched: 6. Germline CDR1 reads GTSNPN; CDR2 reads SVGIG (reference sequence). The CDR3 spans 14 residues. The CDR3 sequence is CAWSSDRWNYGYTF. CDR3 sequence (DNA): TGTGCCTGGAGCTCGGACAGGTGGAACTATGGCTACACCTTC.